The sequence of this T cell receptor beta chain was determined in a study of T cell repertoires in cytomegalovirus infection. On the study more broadly: Well-studied HLA-B-restricted epitopes and recently identified HLA-C-restricted epitopes of CMV were both used in the study. Signatures in public TCR beta sequences pointed to both CMV infection and matching HLA type. Broader study findings: Adding up the frequency of public TCR beta families identified people who carried CMV plus the relevant HLA. CMV-specific TCR beta clonotypes restricted by HLA-C were the ones dominating the ex vivo response.

The V gene's germline CDR1 is SEHNR and CDR2 FQNEAQ (reference sequence). The CDR3 extends over 19 amino acids. V gave up 5 bases and J gave up 1 base, with 26 bases separating them. TCRdb ran MiXCR on the reads and lists one entry per CDR3 protein. Counted here are tens of thousands of distinct CDR3 sequences, about 20% occurring once; the ten biggest clones make up about 63%. With respect to this clonotype: Its antigen is as yet unknown.

The J gene is TRBJ2-5, the V gene TRBV7-9; perhaps TRBD1 as D (6 bases). The source is a human donor in good health (CMV status not recorded). Some clones in this sample may be carry-over from other donors' samples. This specimen was CD8+ T cells from cultured PBMCs, taken from culture after CMV antigen stimulation. CDR3 coding DNA: TGTGCCAGCAGCGCCCCTCGGGACATAAATCCCCTGTCCCAAGAGACCCAGTACTTC. Its translation: CASSAPRDINPLSQETQYF.